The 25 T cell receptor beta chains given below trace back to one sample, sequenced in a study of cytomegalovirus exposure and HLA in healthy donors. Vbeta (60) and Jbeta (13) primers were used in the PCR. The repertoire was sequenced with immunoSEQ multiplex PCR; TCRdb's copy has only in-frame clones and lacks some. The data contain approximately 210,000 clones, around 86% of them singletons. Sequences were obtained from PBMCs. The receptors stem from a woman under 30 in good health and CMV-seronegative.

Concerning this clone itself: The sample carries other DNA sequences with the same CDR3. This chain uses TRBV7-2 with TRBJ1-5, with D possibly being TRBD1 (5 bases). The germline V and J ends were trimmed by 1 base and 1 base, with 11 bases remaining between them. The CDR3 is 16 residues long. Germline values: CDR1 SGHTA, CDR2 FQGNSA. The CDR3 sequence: CASSLVGGGSNQPQHF. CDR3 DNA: TGTGCCAGCAGCTTAGTGGGGGGAGGGAGCAATCAGCCCCAGCATTTT.

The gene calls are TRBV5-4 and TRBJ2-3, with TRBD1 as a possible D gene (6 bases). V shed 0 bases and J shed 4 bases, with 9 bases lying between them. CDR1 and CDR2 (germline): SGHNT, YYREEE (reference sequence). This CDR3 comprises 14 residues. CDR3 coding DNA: TGTGCCAGCAGCTTGGTGGGGGCGTCAGATACGCAGTATTTT. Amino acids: CASSLVGASDTQYF.

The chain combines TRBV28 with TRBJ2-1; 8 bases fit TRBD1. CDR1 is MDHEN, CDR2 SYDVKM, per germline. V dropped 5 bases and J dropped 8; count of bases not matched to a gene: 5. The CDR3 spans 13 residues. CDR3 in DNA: TGTGCCAGCAGTGGGGGACAGGATTATGAGCAGTTCTTC. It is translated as CASSGGQDYEQFF.

Written as DNA, the CDR3 is TGTGCCATCAGTAGAAACCGTGACAGGGGTTCCTACGAGCAGTACTTC. Protein product: CAISRNRDRGSYEQYF. The chain uses TRBV10-3 and TRBJ2-7; 8 positions agree with TRBD1. Germline-derived CDR1 and CDR2 are ENHRY and SYGVKD. After removal of 5 bases from V and 1 base from J, the junction contained 10 bases not matched to a gene. The CDR3 runs to 16 residues.

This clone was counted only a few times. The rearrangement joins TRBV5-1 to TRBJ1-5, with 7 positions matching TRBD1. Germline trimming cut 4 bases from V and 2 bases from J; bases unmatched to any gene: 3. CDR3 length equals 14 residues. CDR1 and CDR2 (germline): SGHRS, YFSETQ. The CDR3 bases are TGCGCCAGCAGCACAACAGGGGGCAATCAGCCCCAGCATTTT. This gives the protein CASSTTGGNQPQHF.

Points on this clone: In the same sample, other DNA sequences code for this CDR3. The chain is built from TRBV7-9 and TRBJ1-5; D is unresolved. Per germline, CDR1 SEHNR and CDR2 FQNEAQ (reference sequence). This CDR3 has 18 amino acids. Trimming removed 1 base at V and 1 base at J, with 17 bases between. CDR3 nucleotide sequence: TGTGCCAGCAGCTTAGTAGTCCGACCGGGTGGGAGCAATCAGCCCCAGCATTTT. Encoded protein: CASSLVVRPGGSNQPQHF. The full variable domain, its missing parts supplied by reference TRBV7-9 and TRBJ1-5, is DTGVSQNPRHKITKRGQNVTFRCDPISEHNRLYWYRQTLGQGPEFLTYFQNEAQLEKSRLLSDRFSAERPKGSFSTLEIQRTEQGDSAMYLCASSLVVRPGGSNQPQHFGDGTRLSIL.

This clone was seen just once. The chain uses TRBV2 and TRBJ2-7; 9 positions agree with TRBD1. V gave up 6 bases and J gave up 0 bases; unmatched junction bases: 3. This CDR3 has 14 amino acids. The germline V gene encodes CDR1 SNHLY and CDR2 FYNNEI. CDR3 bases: TGTGCCAGCAGGAGGGGACAGGGCTCCTACGAGCAGTACTTC. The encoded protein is CASRRGQGSYEQYF.

DNA for the CDR3: TGTGCCAGCAGCAGACAGGCTAATGAAAAACTGTTTTTT. Translating gives CASSRQANEKLFF. The chain carries TRBV6-5 and TRBJ1-4, with D possibly being TRBD1 (6 bases). The CDR3 loop spans 13 amino acids. Per the germline V gene, CDR1 is MNHEY and CDR2 is SVGAGI. V shed 6 bases and J shed 3 bases, with 8 bases lying between them.

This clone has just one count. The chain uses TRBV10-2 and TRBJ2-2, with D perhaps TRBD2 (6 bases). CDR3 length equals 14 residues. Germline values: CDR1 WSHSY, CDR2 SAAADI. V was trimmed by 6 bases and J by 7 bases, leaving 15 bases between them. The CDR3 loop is CASSVGGPGGELFF. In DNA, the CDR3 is TGCGCCAGCAGCGTCGGAGGGCCTGGCGGGGAGCTGTTTTTT.

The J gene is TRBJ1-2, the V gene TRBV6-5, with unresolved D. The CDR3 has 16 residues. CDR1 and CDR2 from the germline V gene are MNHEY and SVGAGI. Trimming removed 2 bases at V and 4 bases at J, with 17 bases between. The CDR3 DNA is TGTGCCAGCAGTTACGCCCGCGGAGGGAGGGCCTATGGCTACACCTTC. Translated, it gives CASSYARGGRAYGYTF.

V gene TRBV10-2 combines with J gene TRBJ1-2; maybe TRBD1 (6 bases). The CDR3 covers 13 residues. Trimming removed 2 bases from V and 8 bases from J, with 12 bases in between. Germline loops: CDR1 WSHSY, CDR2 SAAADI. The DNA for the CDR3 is TGCGCCAGCAGTGAGGGTCCCCAGGGGGGCTACACCTTC. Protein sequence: CASSEGPQGGYTF.

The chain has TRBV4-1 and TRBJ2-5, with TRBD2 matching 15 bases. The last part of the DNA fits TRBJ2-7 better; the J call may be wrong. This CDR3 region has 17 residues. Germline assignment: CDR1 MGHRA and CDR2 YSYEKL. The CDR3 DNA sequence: TGCGCCAGCAGCCATTCCGGACTAGCGGGAGGGTCCTACGAGCAGTACTTC. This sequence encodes CASSHSGLAGGSYEQYF.

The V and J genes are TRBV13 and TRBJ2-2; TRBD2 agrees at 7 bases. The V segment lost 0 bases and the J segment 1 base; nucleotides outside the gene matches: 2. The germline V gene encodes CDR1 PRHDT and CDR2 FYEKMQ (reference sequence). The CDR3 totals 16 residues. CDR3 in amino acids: CASSLGQRGNTGELFF. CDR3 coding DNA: TGTGCCAGCAGCTTAGGTCAGCGGGGGAACACCGGGGAGCTGTTTTTT.

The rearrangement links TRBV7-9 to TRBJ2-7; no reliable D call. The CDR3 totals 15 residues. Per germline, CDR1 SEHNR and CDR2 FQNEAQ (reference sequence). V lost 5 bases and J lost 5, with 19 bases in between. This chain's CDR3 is CASSQDMSFVDEQYF. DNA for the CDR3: TGTGCCAGCAGCCAAGACATGTCGTTTGTCGACGAGCAGTACTTC. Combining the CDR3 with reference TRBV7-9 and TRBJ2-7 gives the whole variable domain DTGVSQNPRHKITKRGQNVTFRCDPISEHNRLYWYRQTLGQGPEFLTYFQNEAQLEKSRLLSDRFSAERPKGSFSTLEIQRTEQGDSAMYLCASSQDMSFVDEQYFGPGTRLTVT.

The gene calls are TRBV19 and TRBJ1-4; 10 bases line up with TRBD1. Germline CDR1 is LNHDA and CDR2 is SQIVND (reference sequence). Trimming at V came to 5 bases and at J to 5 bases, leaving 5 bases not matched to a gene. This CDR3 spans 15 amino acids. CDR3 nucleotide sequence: TGTGCCAGTAGTCCTCGGACAGGGGGAAATGAAAAACTGTTTTTT. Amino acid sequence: CASSPRTGGNEKLFF.

CDR3 in DNA: TGTGCCAGCAGCTTGGGAGGGAACACCGGGGAGCTGTTTTTT. Protein sequence: CASSLGGNTGELFF. The V gene is TRBV7-9, the J gene TRBJ2-2, with a weak D call TRBD2 (6 bases). CDR3 length: 14 amino acids. Trimming took off 3 bases at V and 1 base at J, with 6 bases between the two ends. Germline V lookup: CDR1 SEHNR, CDR2 FQNEAQ (reference sequence).

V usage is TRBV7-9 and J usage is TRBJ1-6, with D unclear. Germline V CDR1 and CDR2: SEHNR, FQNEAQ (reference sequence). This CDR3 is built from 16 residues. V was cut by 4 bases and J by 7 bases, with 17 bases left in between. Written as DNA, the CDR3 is TGTGCCAGCAGCTCCCTCCCCCTCGGAGGCAATTCACCCCTCCACTTT. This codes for CASSSLPLGGNSPLHF.

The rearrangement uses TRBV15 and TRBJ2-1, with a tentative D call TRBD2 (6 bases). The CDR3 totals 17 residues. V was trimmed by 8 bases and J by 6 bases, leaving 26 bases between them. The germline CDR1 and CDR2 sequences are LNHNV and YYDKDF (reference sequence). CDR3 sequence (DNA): TGTGCCACCGGAAGAAGGACCCGGGACTTCGGGATCAATGAGCAGTTCTTC. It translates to CATGRRTRDFGINEQFF. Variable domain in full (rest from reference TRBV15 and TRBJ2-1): DAMVIQNPRYQVTQFGKPVTLSCSQTLNHNVMYWYQQKSSQAPKLLFHYYDKDFNNEADTPDNFQSRRPNTSFCFLDIRSPGLGDTAMYLCATGRRTRDFGINEQFFGPGTRLTVL.

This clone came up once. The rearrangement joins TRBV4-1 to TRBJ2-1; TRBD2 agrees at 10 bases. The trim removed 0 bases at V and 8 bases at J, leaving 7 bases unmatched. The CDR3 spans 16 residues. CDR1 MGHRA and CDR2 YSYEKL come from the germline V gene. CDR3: CASSQDTASGGDEQFF. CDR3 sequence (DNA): TGCGCCAGCAGCCAAGATACGGCTAGCGGGGGCGATGAGCAGTTCTTC.

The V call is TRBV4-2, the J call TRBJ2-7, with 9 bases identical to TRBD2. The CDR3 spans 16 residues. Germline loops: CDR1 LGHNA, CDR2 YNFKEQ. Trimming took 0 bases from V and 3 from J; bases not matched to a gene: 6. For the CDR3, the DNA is TGTGCCAGCAGCCAAGAGGAGGGTAGCGGGAGCTACGAGCAGTACTTC. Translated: CASSQEEGSGSYEQYF.

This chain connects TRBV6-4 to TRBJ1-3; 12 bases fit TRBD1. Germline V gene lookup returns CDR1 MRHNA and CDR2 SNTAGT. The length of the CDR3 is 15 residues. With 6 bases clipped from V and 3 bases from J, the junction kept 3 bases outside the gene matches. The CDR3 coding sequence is TGTGCCAGCAGGGGACAGGGGGCTTATGGAAACACCATATATTTT. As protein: CASRGQGAYGNTIYF.

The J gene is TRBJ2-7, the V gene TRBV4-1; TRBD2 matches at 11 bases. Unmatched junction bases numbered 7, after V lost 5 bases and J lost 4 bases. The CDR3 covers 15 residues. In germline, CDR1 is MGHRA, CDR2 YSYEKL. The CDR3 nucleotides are TGCGCCAGCAGCTCCCCGACTAGCGGGAAATACGAGCAGTACTTC. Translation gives CASSSPTSGKYEQYF.

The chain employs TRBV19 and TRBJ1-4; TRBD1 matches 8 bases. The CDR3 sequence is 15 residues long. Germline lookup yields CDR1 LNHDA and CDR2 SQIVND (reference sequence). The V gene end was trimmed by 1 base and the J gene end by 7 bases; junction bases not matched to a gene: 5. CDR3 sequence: CASSIATRGREKLFF. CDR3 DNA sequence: TGTGCCAGTAGTATAGCGACCAGGGGGCGTGAAAAACTGTTTTTT.

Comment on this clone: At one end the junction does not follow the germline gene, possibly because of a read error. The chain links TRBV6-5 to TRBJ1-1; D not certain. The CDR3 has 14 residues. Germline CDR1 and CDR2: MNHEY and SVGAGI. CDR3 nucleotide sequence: TGTGCCAGCAGTCCCCAATGGAGGAACACTGAAGCTCTCTTT. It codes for CASSPQWRNTEALF.

The CDR3 loop is CASSRGAGGYEQFF. The CDR3 bases are TGTGCCAGCAGCCGAGGAGCGGGAGGGTATGAGCAGTTCTTC. The chain joins TRBV13 to TRBJ2-1, with TRBD2 matching 10 bases. CDR3 length: 14 amino acids. Looked up from germline, CDR1 is PRHDT and CDR2 is FYEKMQ (reference sequence). J lost 8 bases, V lost 5 bases, and 6 bases had no gene match.